The clone carrying this TCR beta chain was detected only a few times. CDR3 length: 13 residues. CDR1 is MNHNS and CDR2 is SASEGT in the germline V gene. V dropped 6 bases and J dropped 5 bases, with 13 bases sitting between them. This sample was taken from a study of identical twins. TCRdb reprocessed the 5' RACE reads via MiXCR and lists one record per CDR3 protein. The table includes about 570,000 distinct CDR3 sequences, 9% to 10% detected once. These data were also filed under a second study, of yellow fever vaccine responses in identical twins.

The source is a woman between 18 and 29 years old in good health. The rearrangement uses TRBV6-1 and TRBJ2-5; no clear D. The sequencing sample was made of PBMCs. This CDR3 reads CASRASGAETQYF. CDR3 in DNA: TGTGCCAGCAGGGCTAGTGGCGCGGAGACCCAGTACTTC.